Listed below are T cell receptor beta chains from one sample, sequenced in a study of T cell responses to AZD1222 COVID-19 vaccine. Sequenced by immunoSEQ multiplex PCR; TCRdb stores in-frame clones only, minus some. The sample carries roughly 160,000 clones, 90% to 95% recorded once. The sequencing here drew on peripheral blood, taken on day 0 of AZD1222 vaccination. These receptors all stem from an adult in good health. Both conserved end residues are part of each CDR3. D genes are given only for firm matches. Some rows mark clone size as missing; the rest say once, few, many or name a class of expanded clone.

TRBJ2-3,TRBV7-3,-,TRBD2,TGTGCCAGCAGCCAGTACGGGACTAGCGGGAGAGGAGGCACAGATACGCAGTATTTT,CASSQYGTSGRGGTDTQYF
TRBJ2-7,TRBV5-5,-,TRBD1,TGTGCCAGCAGCTTGATCACCGGGACAGGGAGCTCCTACGAGCAGTACTTC,CASSLITGTGSSYEQYF
TRBJ1-2,TRBV15,-,-,TGTGCCACCAGCAGAGCACAGGCGTACTATGGCTACACCTTC,CATSRAQAYYGYTF
TRBJ1-2,TRBV7-2,-,-,TGTGCCAGCAGCAAAGAGTCAGTCTATGGCTACACCTTC,CASSKESVYGYTF
TRBJ1-3,TRBV3-1/TRBV3-2,-,-,TGTGCCAGCAGCCAAGGGCCCTTCGAGGGAAACACCATATATTTT,CASSQGPFEGNTIYF
TRBJ2-3,TRBV29-1,-,TRBD2,TGCAGCGTTGCGGTTAGCGGGGGTGATACGCAGTATTTT,CSVAVSGGDTQYF
TRBJ2-7,TRBV29-1,few,-,TGCAGCGTTGGGGGGTCCTACGAGCAGTACTTC,CSVGGSYEQYF
TRBJ1-2,TRBV19,-,-,TGTGCCAGTAACAGTAACTATGGCTACACCTTC,CASNSNYGYTF
TRBJ2-7,TRBV7-8,-,-,TGTGCCAGCAGCTTAGGGGAAAGGGCCTACGAGCAGTACTTC,CASSLGERAYEQYF
TRBJ2-7,TRBV27,few,TRBD1,TGTGCCAGCAGTCCCCGACAGGGGAGGCTCCACGAGCAGTACTTC,CASSPRQGRLHEQYF
TRBJ2-1,TRBV27,-,-,TGTGCCAGCAGCAAGGACTGGGGGATCTACAATGAGCAGTTCTTC,CASSKDWGIYNEQFF
TRBJ1-5,TRBV28,many,-,TGTGCCAGCAGGCTTTGGGGGGATAGCAATCAGCCCCAGCATTTT,CASRLWGDSNQPQHF
TRBJ1-6,TRBV27,-,-,TGTGCCAGCATGGGGAGTCCCTATAATTCACCCCTCCACTTT,CASMGSPYNSPLHF
TRBJ1-1,TRBV18,once,-,TGTGCCAGCTCACCAATACACCTAAAAAACACTGAAGCTTTCTTT,CASSPIHLKNTEAFF
TRBJ2-2,TRBV30,-,-,TGTGCCTGGAGAATCGGGCCGAACACCGGGGAGCTGTTTTTT,CAWRIGPNTGELFF
TRBJ1-1,TRBV12-3/TRBV12-4,-,-,TGTGCCAGCAGTTTAGCAGGGGTTACTGAAGCTTTCTTT,CASSLAGVTEAFF
TRBJ1-4,TRBV29-1,once,TRBD1,TGCAGCGTTGCCGGCACAGGGGTTTCTAATGAAAAACTGTTTTTT,CSVAGTGVSNEKLFF